This TCR beta chain was observed in a study of glioma-infiltrating T cells. The CDR3 covers 14 residues. Germline CDR1 reads SGHNT; CDR2 reads YYREEE (reference sequence). V lost 0 bases and J lost 0, with 7 bases in between. Using RNA template, CDR3s of TCR alpha and beta were amplified with iRepertoire arm-PCR. In TCRdb, the multiplex PCR reads were re-called with MiXCR into one record per CDR3 protein. The sample includes some 110,000 distinct CDR3 sequences, less than 30% of them seen just once. This receptor was taken from a human donor with low-grade glioma or glioblastoma, undergoing nonglioma brain surgery, or in good health (not recorded which). Sequenced input: glioma tissue, nonneoplastic brain tissue, or PBMCs (not recorded which). J is TRBJ2-7 and V is TRBV5-4; D may be TRBD1 (5 bases). CDR3 in amino acids: CASSLGGFSYEQYF. The CDR3 coding sequence is TGTGCCAGCAGCTTGGGGGGCTTCTCCTACGAGCAGTACTTC.